This T cell receptor (beta chain) was sequenced in a study of blood T cell repertoires in COVID-19. Study-level background: The origin of the acute and convalescent COVID-19 samples was the United States, Italy and Spain. PBMCs, B-cell-depleted T cells, or T cells were the source of the cDNA or gDNA that made up the material.

The V segment lost 5 bases and the J segment 4 bases; nucleotides outside the gene matches: 8. The CDR3 is 16 amino acids. Germline V gene data show CDR1 as ENHRY and CDR2 as SYGVKD. This clone was seen only a few times. In the source study's methods: Quantification of nucleated cells was approximated via reference gene primer amplification. Assay: immunoSEQ multiplex PCR; the TCRdb copy retains only in-frame clones and omits some. Clonal size and the V and J genes are those of that table, whereas D and trimming came from the DNA. The sample has 160,000 or so clones, 80% to 90% seen once. Sample: peripheral blood. The chain uses TRBV10-3 and TRBJ1-4; 9 nucleotides match TRBD1. The clonotype originates from a man aged 55-75 years with acute or convalescent COVID-19. The CDR3 DNA follows: TGTGCCATCAGTAAAACTACAGGGGGCTTTAATGAAAAACTGTTTTTT. This codes for CAISKTTGGFNEKLFF.